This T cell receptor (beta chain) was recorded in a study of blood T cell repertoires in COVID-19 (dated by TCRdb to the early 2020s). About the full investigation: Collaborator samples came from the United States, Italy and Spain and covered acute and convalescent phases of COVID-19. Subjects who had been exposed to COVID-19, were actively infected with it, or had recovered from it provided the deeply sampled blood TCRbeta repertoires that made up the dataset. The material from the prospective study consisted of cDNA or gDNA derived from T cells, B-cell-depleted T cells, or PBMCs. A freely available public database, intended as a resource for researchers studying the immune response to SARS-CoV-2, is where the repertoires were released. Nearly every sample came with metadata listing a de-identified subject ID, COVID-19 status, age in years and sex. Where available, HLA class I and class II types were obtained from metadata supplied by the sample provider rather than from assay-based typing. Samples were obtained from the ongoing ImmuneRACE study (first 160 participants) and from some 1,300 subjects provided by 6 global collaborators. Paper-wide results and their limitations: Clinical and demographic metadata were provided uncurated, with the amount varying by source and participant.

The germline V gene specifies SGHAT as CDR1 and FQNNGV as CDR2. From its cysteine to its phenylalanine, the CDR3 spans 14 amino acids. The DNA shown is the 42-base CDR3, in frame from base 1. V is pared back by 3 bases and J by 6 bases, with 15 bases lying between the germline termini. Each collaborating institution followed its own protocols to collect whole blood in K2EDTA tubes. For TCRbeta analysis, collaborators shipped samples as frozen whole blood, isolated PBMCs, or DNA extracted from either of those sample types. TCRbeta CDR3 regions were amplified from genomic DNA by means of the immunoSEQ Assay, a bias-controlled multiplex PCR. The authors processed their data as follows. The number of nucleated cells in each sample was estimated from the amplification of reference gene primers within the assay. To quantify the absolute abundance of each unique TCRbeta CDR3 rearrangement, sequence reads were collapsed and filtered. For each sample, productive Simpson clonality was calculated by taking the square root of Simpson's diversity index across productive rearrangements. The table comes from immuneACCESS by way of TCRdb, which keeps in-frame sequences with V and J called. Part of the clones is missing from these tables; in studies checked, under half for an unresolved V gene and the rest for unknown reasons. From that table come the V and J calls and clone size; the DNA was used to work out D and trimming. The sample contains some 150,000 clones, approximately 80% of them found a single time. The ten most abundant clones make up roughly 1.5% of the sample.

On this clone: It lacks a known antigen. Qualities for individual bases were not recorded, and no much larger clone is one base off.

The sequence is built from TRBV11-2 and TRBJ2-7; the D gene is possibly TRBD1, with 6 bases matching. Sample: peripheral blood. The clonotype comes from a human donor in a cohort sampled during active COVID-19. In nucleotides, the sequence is TGTGCCAGCAGCTTTGTGCCAGGGGACGGCGAGCAGTACTTC. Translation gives CASSFVPGDGEQYF.